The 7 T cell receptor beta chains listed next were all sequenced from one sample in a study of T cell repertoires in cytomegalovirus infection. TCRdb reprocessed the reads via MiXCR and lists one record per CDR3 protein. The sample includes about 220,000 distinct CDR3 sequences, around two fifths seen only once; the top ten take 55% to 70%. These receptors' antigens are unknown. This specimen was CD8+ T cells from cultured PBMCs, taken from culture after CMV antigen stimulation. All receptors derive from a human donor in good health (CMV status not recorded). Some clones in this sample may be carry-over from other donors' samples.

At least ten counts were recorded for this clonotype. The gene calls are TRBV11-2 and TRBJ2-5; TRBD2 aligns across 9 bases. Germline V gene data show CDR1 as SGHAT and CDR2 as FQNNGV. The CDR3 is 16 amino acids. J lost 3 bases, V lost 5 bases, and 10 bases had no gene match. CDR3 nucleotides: TGTGCCAGCAGCAAATGGGGTAGCGGGGGTAAAGAGACCCAGTACTTC. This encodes CASSKWGSGGKETQYF.

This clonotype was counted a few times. The CDR3 is CASSDSLLLASTDTQYF. CDR3 nucleotides: TGTGCCAGCAGTGACTCTCTCCTCCTAGCCAGCACAGATACGCAGTATTTT. The chain combines TRBV6-4 with TRBJ2-3, with a tentative D call TRBD2 (5 bases). The V gene lost 0 bases and the J gene lost 0 bases, with 13 bases spanning the gap. The CDR3 length is 17 residues. Germline loops: CDR1 MRHNA, CDR2 SNTAGT.

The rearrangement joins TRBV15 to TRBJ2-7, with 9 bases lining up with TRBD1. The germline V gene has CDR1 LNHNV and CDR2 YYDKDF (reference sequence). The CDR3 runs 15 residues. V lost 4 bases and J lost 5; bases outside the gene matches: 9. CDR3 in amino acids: CATSTDAGQGDEQYF. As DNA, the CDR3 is TGTGCCACCAGCACAGACGCGGGACAGGGCGACGAGCAGTACTTC.

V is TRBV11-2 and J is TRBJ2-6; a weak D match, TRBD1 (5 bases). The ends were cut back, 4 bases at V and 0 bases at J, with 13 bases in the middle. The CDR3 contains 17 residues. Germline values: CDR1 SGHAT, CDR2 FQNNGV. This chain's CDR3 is CASSSSQGYSGANVLTF. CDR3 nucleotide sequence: TGTGCCAGCAGCTCCAGTCAGGGCTACTCTGGGGCCAACGTCCTGACTTTC.

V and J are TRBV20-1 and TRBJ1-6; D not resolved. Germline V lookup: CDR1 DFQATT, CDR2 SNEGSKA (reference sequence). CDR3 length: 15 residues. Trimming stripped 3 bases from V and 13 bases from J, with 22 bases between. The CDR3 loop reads CSASGRSLSGLPLHF. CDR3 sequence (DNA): TGCAGTGCTAGTGGACGGTCTCTTTCCGGACTCCCCCTCCACTTT.

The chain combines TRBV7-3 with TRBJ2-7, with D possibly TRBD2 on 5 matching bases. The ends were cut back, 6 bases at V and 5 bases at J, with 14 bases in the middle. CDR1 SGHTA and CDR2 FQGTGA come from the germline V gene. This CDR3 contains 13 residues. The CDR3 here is CASRRAQGNEQYF. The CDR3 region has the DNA TGTGCCAGCAGGCGGGCCCAAGGGAACGAGCAGTACTTC.

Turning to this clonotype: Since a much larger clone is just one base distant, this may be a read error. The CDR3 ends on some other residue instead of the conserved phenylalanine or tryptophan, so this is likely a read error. The DNA of the CDR3 is TGCAGCGTTGACTTACCAGGGAGGTCCTACAATGAGCAGTTCGTC. Translation: CSVDLPGRSYNEQFV. The chain combines TRBV29-1 with TRBJ2-1, with D possibly matching TRBD2 (6 bases). Trimming left V 3 bases short and J 1 base short, with 13 bases between. The CDR3 has 15 amino acids. Per the germline V gene, CDR1 is SQVTM and CDR2 is ANQGSEA.